Listed below are T cell receptor beta chains from one sample, sequenced in a study of T cells after yellow fever vaccination. MiXCR was run by TCRdb on the 5' RACE reads, yielding one entry per CDR3 protein. This sample yields under 150,000 distinct CDR3 sequences, of which roughly 15% are seen a single time; 35% to 45% belongs to the top ten. The sequencing used CD8+ T cells sorted from PBMCs, collected 5 days after the yellow fever booster vaccination. The receptors stem from a man aged 18 to 30 who received the YFV17D yellow fever vaccine. Each CDR3 is given with its conserved first and last residue. D genes are given only for firm matches. Only part of the rows carry a size: once, few, many, or a class if the clone is expanded.

>14|TRBV4-1|TRBD1|TRBJ1-1|.
CASSQGQGNTEAFF
TGCGCCAGCAGCCAAGGACAGGGGAACACTGAAGCTTTCTTT
>15|TRBV20-1|.|TRBJ2-7|many
CSARGDGPISYEQYF
TGCAGTGCTAGAGGGGATGGCCCCATCTCCTACGAGCAGTACTTC
>12|TRBV6-1|.|TRBJ2-5|.
CASSRVGETQYF
TGTGCCAGCAGCCGAGTCGGGGAGACCCAGTACTTC
>17|TRBV6-6|TRBD1|TRBJ1-3|many
CASSYSYRGSSGNTIYF
TGTGCCAGCAGTTACTCGTACAGGGGGAGCTCTGGAAACACCATATATTTT
>14|TRBV4-1|.|TRBJ2-7|.
CASSPRDLNTEQYF
TGCGCCAGCAGCCCCCGGGACCTAAATACCGAGCAGTACTTC
>12|TRBV29-1|TRBD1|TRBJ2-1|few
CSAATGGGEQFF
TGCAGCGCGGCAACAGGGGGCGGTGAGCAGTTCTTC
>18|TRBV7-9|TRBD2|TRBJ2-1|.
CASSLPGSNERGGDEQFF
TGTGCCAGCAGCTTACCCGGAAGTAATGAGCGGGGGGGCGATGAGCAGTTCTTC
>15|TRBV12-3/TRBV12-4|TRBD1|TRBJ2-7|few
CASSLVGTGPYEQYF
TGTGCCAGCAGTTTGGTGGGGACAGGTCCGTACGAGCAGTACTTC
>14|TRBV27|.|TRBJ1-2|.
CASSLSNRAPGYTF
TGTGCCAGCAGTTTATCGAACAGGGCTCCCGGCTACACCTTC
>15|TRBV28|TRBD2|TRBJ2-4|.
CASSLNSAGGDIQYF
TGTGCCAGCAGTTTAAACTCCGCGGGGGGGGACATTCAGTACTTC
>15|TRBV3-1|TRBD1|TRBJ2-3|.
CASSPRDRRLHTQYF
TGTGCCAGCAGCCCCCGGGACAGGAGACTCCATACGCAGTATTTT
>14|TRBV27|.|TRBJ2-5|.
CASGPGQAGETQYF
TGTGCCAGCGGCCCGGGGCAAGCAGGAGAGACCCAGTACTTC
>14|TRBV6-2/TRBV6-3|.|TRBJ2-5|.
CASSPGPYQETQYF
TGTGCCAGCAGCCCGGGGCCCTACCAAGAGACCCAGTACTTC
>15|TRBV10-2|TRBD2|TRBJ2-2|.
CASGPSGTNTGELFF
TGCGCCAGTGGCCCTAGCGGGACTAACACCGGGGAGCTGTTTTTT
>13|TRBV4-1|.|TRBJ2-1|.
CASSPRQGNEQFF
TGCGCCAGCAGCCCTAGACAAGGGAATGAGCAGTTCTTC
>12|TRBV30|.|TRBJ2-1|many
CAWSVPPSEQFF
TGTGCCTGGAGTGTACCACCGAGCGAGCAGTTCTTC
>14|TRBV12-3/TRBV12-4|.|TRBJ2-6|.
CASSFGFGANVLTF
TGTGCCAGCAGTTTCGGGTTTGGGGCCAACGTCCTGACTTTC
>15|TRBV12-3/TRBV12-4|TRBD2|TRBJ2-3|few
CASSGLALSTDTQYF
TGTGCCAGCAGCGGACTAGCACTGAGCACAGATACGCAGTATTTT
>11|TRBV29-1|.|TRBJ1-2|.
CSVEEDYGYTF
TGCAGCGTTGAGGAGGACTATGGCTACACCTTC
>17|TRBV4-3|TRBD2|TRBJ2-1|few
CASSQDLPAGGLGEQFF
TGCGCCAGCAGCCAAGATCTCCCAGCGGGGGGGCTAGGGGAGCAGTTCTTC
>14|TRBV10-3|.|TRBJ2-3|.
CAISPLVGTDTQYF
TGTGCCATCTCCCCCCTCGTTGGTACAGATACGCAGTATTTT
>19|TRBV6-5|TRBD1|TRBJ1-5|few
CASSYSGTGIDNSNQPQHF
TGTGCCAGCAGTTACTCCGGGACAGGGATTGATAATAGCAATCAGCCCCAGCATTTT
>16|TRBV9|TRBD2|TRBJ2-2|.
CASSRRVAGGSGELFF
TGTGCCAGCAGCCGTAGGGTAGCGGGGGGCTCCGGGGAGCTGTTTTTT